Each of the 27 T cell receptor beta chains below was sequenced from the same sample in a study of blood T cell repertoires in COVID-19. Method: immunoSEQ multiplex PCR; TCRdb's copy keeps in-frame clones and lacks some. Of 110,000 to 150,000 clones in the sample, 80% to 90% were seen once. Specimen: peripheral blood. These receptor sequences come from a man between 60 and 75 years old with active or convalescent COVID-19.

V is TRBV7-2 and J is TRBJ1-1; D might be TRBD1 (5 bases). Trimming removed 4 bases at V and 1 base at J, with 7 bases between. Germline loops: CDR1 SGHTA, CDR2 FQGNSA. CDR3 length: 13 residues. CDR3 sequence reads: CASSSTGNTEAFF. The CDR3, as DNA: TGTGCCAGCAGCTCAACAGGGAACACTGAAGCTTTCTTT.

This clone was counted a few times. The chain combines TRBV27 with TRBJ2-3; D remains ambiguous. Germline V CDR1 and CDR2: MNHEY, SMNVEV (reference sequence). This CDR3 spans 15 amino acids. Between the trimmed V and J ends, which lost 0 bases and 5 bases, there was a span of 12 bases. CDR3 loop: CASSLSGNTGDTQYF. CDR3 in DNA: TGTGCCAGCAGTTTATCGGGCAACACCGGAGATACGCAGTATTTT.

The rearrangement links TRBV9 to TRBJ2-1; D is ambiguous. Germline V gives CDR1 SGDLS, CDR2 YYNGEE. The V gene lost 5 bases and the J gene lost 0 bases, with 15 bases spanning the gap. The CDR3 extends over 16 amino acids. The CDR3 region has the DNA TGTGCCAGCAGGCCCGGTGCGTCGAGCTCCTACAATGAGCAGTTCTTC. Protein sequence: CASRPGASSSYNEQFF.

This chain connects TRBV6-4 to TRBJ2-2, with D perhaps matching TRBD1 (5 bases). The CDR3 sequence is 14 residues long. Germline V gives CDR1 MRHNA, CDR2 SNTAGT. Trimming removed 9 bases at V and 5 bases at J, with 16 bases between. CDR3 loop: CASRQLTWTGELFF. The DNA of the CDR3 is TGTGCCAGTCGACAGTTGACTTGGACCGGGGAGCTGTTTTTT.

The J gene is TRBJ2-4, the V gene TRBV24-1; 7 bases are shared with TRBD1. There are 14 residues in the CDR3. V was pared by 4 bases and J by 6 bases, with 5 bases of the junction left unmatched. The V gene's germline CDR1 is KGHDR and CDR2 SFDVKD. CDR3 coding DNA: TGTGCCACCAGTGAAAGTGACAGGGTAAACATTCAGTACTTC. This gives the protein CATSESDRVNIQYF.

The CDR3 bases are TGTGCCAGCAGCTTGTATGTCAGTTCCTACGAGCAGTACTTC. It translates to CASSLYVSSYEQYF. This sequence joins TRBV5-6 and TRBJ2-7; D is unresolved. Germline assignment: CDR1 SGHDT and CDR2 YYEEEE. The CDR3 length is 14 residues. V was pared by 1 base and J by 1 base, with 9 bases between.

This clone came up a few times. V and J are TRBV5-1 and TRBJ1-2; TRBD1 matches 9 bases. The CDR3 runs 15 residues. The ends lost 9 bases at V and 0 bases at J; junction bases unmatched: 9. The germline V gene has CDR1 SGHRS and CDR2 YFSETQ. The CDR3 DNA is TGCGCCACCAAAAGACAGGGGGATTCTAACTATGGCTACACCTTC. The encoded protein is CATKRQGDSNYGYTF. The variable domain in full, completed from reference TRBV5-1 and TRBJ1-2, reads KAGVTQTPRYLIKTRGQQVTLSCSPISGHRSVSWYQQTPGQGLQFLFEYFSETQRNKGNFPGRFSGRQFSNSRSEMNVSTLELGDSALYLCATKRQGDSNYGYTFGSGTRLTVV.

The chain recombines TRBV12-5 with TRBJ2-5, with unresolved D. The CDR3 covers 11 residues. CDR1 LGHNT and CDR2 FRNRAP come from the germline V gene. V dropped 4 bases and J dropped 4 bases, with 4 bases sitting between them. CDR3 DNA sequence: TGTGCTAGTGGTTCCCTAGAGACCCAGTACTTC. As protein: CASGSLETQYF.

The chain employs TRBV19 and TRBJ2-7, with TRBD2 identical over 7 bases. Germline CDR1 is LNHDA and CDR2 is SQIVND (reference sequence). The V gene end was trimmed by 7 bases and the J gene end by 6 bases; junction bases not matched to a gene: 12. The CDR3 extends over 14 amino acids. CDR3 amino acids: CASTLGGTTSEQYF. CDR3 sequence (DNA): TGTGCCAGTACCCTGGGAGGGACTACCTCCGAGCAGTACTTC.

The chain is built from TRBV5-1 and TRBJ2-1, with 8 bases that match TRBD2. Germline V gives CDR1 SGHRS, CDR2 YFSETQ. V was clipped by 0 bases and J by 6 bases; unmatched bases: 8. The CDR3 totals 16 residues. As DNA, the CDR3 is TGCGCCAGCAGCTTGGCCGAACTCGGGAGGGGCAATGAGCAGTTCTTC. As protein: CASSLAELGRGNEQFF.

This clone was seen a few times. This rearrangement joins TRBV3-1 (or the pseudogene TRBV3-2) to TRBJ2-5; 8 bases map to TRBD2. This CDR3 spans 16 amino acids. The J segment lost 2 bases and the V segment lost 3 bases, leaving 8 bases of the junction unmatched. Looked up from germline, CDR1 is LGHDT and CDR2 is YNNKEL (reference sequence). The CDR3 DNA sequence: TGTGCCAGCAGCCACCCCCAAGCGGGGGCACAAGAGACCCAGTACTTC. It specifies CASSHPQAGAQETQYF.

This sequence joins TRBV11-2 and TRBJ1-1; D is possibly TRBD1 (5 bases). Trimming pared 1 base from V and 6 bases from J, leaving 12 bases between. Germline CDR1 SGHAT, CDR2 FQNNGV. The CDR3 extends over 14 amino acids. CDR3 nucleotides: TGTGCCAGCAGCTTAGTTTTCGGGGGTGCTGAAGCTTTCTTT. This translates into CASSLVFGGAEAFF. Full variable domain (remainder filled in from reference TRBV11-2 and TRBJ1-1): EAGVAQSPRYKIIEKRQSVAFWCNPISGHATLYWYQQILGQGPKLLIQFQNNGVVDDSQLPKDRFSAERLKGVDSTLKIQPAKLEDSAVYLCASSLVFGGAEAFFGQGTRLTVV.

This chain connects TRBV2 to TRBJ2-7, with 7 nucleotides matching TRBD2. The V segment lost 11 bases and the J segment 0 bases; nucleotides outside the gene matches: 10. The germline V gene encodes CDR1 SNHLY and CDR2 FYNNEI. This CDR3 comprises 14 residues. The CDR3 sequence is CASREGSNSYEQYF. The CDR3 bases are TGTGCCTCGAGGGAGGGTTCCAACTCCTACGAGCAGTACTTC.

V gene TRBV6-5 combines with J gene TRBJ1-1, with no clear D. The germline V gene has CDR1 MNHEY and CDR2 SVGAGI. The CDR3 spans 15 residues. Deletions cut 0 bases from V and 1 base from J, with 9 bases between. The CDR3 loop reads CASSYSRAWNTEAFF. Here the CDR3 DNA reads TGTGCCAGCAGTTACTCCCGCGCCTGGAACACTGAAGCTTTCTTT.

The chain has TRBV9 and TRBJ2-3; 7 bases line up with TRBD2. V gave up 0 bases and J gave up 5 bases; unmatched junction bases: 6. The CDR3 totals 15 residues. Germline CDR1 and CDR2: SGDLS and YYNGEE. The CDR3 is CASSVGPSGQDTQYF. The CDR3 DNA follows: TGTGCCAGCAGCGTAGGTCCTAGCGGACAAGATACGCAGTATTTT.

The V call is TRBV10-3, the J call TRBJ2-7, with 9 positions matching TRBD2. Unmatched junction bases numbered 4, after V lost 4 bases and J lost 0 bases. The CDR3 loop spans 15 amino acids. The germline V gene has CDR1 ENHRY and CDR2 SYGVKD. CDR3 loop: CAISGQRGVSYEQYF. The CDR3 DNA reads TGTGCCATCAGTGGGCAGCGGGGGGTCTCCTACGAGCAGTACTTC.

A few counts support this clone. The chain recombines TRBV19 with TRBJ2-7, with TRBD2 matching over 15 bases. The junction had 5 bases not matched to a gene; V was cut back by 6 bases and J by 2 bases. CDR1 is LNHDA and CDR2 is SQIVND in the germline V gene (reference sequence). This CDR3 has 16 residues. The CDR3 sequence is CASRGLAGGGPYEQYF. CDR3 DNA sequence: TGTGCCAGTAGGGGACTAGCGGGAGGAGGACCCTACGAGCAGTACTTC.

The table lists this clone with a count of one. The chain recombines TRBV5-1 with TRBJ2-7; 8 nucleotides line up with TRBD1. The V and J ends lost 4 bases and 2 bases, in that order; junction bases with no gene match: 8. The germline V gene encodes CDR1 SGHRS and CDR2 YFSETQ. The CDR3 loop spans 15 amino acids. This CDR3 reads CASSVGSTGAYEQYF. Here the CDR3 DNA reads TGCGCCAGCAGCGTGGGGTCGACAGGGGCCTACGAGCAGTACTTC.

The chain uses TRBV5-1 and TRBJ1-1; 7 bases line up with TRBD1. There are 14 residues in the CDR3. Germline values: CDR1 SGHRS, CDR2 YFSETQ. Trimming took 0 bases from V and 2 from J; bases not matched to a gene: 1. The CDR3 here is CASSLAGGNTEAFF. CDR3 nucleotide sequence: TGCGCCAGCAGCTTGGCAGGGGGAAACACTGAAGCTTTCTTT.

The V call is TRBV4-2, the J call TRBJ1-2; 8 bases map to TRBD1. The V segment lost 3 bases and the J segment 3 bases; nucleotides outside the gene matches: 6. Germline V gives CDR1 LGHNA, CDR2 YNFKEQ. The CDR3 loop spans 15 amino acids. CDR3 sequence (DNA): TGTGCCAGCAGCCACAGCGGACAGGGAGACTATGGCTACACCTTC. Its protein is CASSHSGQGDYGYTF.

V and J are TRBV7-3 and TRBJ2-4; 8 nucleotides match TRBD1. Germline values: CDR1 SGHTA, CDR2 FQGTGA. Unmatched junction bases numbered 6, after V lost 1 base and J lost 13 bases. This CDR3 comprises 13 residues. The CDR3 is CASSLMTGDLQYF. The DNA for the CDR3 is TGTGCCAGCAGCTTAATGACAGGGGACTTACAGTACTTC.

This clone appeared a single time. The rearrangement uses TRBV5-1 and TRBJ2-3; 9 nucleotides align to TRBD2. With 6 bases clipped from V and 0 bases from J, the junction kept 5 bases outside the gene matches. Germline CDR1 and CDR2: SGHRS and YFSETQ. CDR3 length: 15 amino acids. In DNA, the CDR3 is TGCGCCAGCAAAGGTCTAGCGGGGAGCACAGATACGCAGTATTTT. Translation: CASKGLAGSTDTQYF.

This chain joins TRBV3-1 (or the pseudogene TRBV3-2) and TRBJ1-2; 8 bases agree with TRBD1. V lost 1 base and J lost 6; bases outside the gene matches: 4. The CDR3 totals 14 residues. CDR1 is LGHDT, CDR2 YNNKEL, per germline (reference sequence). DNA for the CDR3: TGTGCCAGCAGCCAAGTTCCAGGGGGCGATGGCTACACCTTC. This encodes CASSQVPGGDGYTF.

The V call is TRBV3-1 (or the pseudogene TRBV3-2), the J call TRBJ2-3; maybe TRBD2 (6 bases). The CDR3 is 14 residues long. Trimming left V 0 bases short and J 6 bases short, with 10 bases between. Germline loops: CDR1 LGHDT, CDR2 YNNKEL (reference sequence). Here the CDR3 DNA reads TGTGCCAGCAGCCAAGAACAGGAGGGGGATACGCAGTATTTT. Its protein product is CASSQEQEGDTQYF.

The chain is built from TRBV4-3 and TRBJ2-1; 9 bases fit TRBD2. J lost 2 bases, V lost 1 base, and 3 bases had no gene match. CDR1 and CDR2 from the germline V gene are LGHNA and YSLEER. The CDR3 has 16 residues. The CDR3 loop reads CASSQGRGGTYNEQFF. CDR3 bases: TGCGCCAGCAGCCAAGGGCGGGGGGGGACCTACAATGAGCAGTTCTTC.

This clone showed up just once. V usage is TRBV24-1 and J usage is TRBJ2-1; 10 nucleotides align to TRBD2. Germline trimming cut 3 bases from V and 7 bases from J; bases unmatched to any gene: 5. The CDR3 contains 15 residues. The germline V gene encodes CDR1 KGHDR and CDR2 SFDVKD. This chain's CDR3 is CATSDSGGAGNEQFF. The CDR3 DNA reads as TGTGCCACCAGTGATAGCGGGGGGGCTGGTAATGAGCAGTTCTTC.

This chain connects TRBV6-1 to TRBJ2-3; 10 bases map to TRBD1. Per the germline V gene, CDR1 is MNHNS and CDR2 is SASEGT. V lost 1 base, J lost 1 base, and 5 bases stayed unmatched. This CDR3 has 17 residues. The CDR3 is CASSEVRGTGGTDTQYF. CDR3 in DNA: TGTGCCAGCAGTGAAGTACGCGGGACAGGGGGCACAGATACGCAGTATTTT.